The rows below give T cell receptor beta chains drawn from one sample of a study of molecular identifiers for immune sequencing clone quantification. TCRdb reprocessed the PCR reads with MiXCR, giving one entry per CDR3 protein. Here the sample spans roughly 90,000 distinct CDR3 sequences, over 15% being singletons. Material for sequencing was naive CD8+ T cells from blood, with Jurkat cell RNA spiked in. Receptor source: a human donor in good health. Some libraries in this study had Jurkat cell RNA spiked in. The CDR3 runs from the conserved cysteine through the conserved F or W. A D gene is named only where the DNA matches it firmly. Only some rows state a clone size, as once, few, many or a class for expanded clones.

CDR3aa	CDR3nt	v_gene	d_gene	j_gene	abundance
CASSQGIVQIKQETQYF	TGCGCCAGCAGCCAAGGGATTGTCCAGATAAAACAAGAGACCCAGTACTTC	TRBV4-3	.	TRBJ2-5	few
CASSIKQGIQPQHF	TGTGCCAGCAGTATAAAACAGGGAATTCAGCCCCAGCATTTT	TRBV6-5	.	TRBJ1-5	many
CASNWDRLYEQYF	TGTGCCAGCAACTGGGACAGACTCTACGAGCAGTACTTC	TRBV12-3/TRBV12-4	TRBD1	TRBJ2-7	many
CASSPAESPLHF	TGTGCCAGCAGTCCGGCGGAATCACCCCTCCACTTT	TRBV12-3/TRBV12-4	.	TRBJ1-6	many
CASSLWRGAYEQYF	TGTGCCAGCAGTTTATGGAGGGGTGCCTACGAGCAGTACTTC	TRBV27	.	TRBJ2-7	many
CASRGGANVLTF	TGTGCCAGCCGTGGGGGGGCCAACGTCCTGACTTTC	TRBV12-3/TRBV12-4	.	TRBJ2-6	many
CASSYSPGTLQWSSGNTIYF	TGTGCCAGCAGTTACTCACCCGGGACACTGCAATGGAGCTCTGGAAACACCATATATTTT	TRBV6-2/TRBV6-3	.	TRBJ1-3	many
CAIRRQENQGELFF	TGTGCCATCAGGCGGCAGGAAAACCAGGGGGAACTGTTTTTT	TRBV10-3	TRBD1	TRBJ1-4	few
CASSQGWGADTQYF	TGCGCCAGCAGCCAAGGTTGGGGAGCAGATACGCAGTATTTT	TRBV4-1	.	TRBJ2-3	many
CASSSPPDSDEQFF	TGTGCCAGCAGTTCTCCACCCGACAGCGATGAGCAGTTCTTC	TRBV28	.	TRBJ2-1	many
CASSQDGGFGYNEQFF	TGCGCCAGCAGCCAAGACGGGGGATTCGGGTACAATGAGCAGTTCTTC	TRBV4-3	.	TRBJ2-1	many
CASSLGRGWDQPQHF	TGTGCCAGCAGCCTCGGCAGGGGCTGGGATCAGCCCCAGCATTTT	TRBV6-5	.	TRBJ1-5	many
CASSQVGYEQYF	TGTGCCAGCAGCCAAGTGGGCTACGAGCAGTACTTC	TRBV14	.	TRBJ2-7	many
CASSLGAGQGPIDTQYF	TGTGCCAGCAGCTTAGGCGCAGGACAGGGGCCCATTGATACGCAGTATTTT	TRBV11-3	TRBD1	TRBJ2-3	many
CSARDAWGETQYF	TGCAGTGCTAGAGATGCCTGGGGAGAGACCCAGTACTTC	TRBV20-1	.	TRBJ2-5	many
CASSQDTSGGATGELFF	TGCGCCAGCAGCCAAGATACTAGCGGAGGGGCCACCGGGGAGCTGTTTTTT	TRBV4-1	TRBD2	TRBJ2-2	many
CASSLGLAGVRNEQFF	TGCGCCAGCAGCCTGGGACTAGCGGGAGTTCGGAATGAGCAGTTCTTC	TRBV4-3	TRBD2	TRBJ2-1	many
CASSLRQGLAGQNEQFF	TGTGCCAGCAGTTTGCGACAAGGACTAGCGGGACAGAATGAGCAGTTCTTC	TRBV28	TRBD2	TRBJ2-1	many
CASSILPPGQGLETQYF	TGTGCCAGTAGTATCCTTCCACCGGGACAGGGCCTGGAGACCCAGTACTTC	TRBV19	TRBD1	TRBJ2-5	many
CASSWTGVNIQYF	TGTGCCAGCAGTTGGACAGGGGTCAACATTCAGTACTTC	TRBV6-2/TRBV6-3	TRBD1	TRBJ2-4	many
CASSRQGGRSGNTIYF	TGTGCCAGCAGCAGACAGGGAGGAAGGTCTGGAAACACCATATATTTT	TRBV11-2	TRBD1	TRBJ1-3	many
CACGPSGELFF	TGTGCCTGCGGGCCCTCCGGGGAGCTGTTTTTT	TRBV30	.	TRBJ2-2	few
CASSGTSYEQYF	TGTGCCAGCAGTGGAACCTCCTACGAGCAGTACTTC	TRBV2	.	TRBJ2-7	many
CASSESGFYEQYF	TGTGCCAGCAGTGAATCGGGGTTCTACGAGCAGTACTTC	TRBV25-1	.	TRBJ2-7	many
CASSPGHANTGELFF	TGTGCCAGCAGCCCGGGACATGCGAACACCGGGGAGCTGTTTTTT	TRBV7-9	.	TRBJ2-2	few
CASSLRGTHTDTQYF	TGTGCCAGCAGCTTAAGGGGAACCCACACAGATACGCAGTATTTT	TRBV7-3	.	TRBJ2-3	many
CAWSLTENTEAFF	TGTGCCTGGAGTCTGACAGAGAACACTGAAGCTTTCTTT	TRBV30	.	TRBJ1-1	.
CSALGQVSNYEQYF	TGCAGTGCCCTGGGACAGGTATCTAACTACGAGCAGTACTTC	TRBV20-1	TRBD1	TRBJ2-7	many
CASSGTPGQLNIQYF	TGTGCCAGCAGTGGAACCCCGGGACAGCTAAACATTCAGTACTTC	TRBV12-3/TRBV12-4	TRBD1	TRBJ2-4	many